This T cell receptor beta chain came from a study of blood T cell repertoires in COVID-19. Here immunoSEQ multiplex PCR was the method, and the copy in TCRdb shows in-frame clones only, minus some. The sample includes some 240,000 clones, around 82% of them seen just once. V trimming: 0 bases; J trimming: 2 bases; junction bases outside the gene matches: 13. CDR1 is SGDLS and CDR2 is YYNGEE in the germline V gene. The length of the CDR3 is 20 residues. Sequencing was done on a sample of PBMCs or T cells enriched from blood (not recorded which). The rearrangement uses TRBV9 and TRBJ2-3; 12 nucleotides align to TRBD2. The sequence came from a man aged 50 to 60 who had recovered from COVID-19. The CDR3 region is CASSVASLAGGPWITDTQYF. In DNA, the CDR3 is TGTGCCAGCAGCGTAGCGTCACTAGCGGGGGGTCCGTGGATCACAGATACGCAGTATTTT.